The rows below give T cell receptor beta chains drawn from one sample of a study of OX40 agonist ivuxolimab in advanced cancers. Profiling relied on immunoSEQ multiplex PCR, and the TCRdb table lists in-frame clones only, not all of them. The sample lists approximately 14,000 clones; more than 75% were seen once. Here the sequenced sample was CD4+ or CD8+ T cells sorted from blood, taken in a trial of the OX40 agonist ivuxolimab. These receptors all stem from an adult with an advanced solid tumor such as melanoma, head and neck, liver or kidney cancer. Each CDR3 is given with its conserved first and last residue. The D gene is left open where the match is weak. Clone size is given for some rows only: seen once, a few or many times, or a class if the clone is expanded.

size	D	V	J	DNA	CDR3
.	.	TRBV7-9	TRBJ1-2	TGTGCCAGCAGCTCTACAGGGTTGGCTGGCTACACCTTC	CASSSTGLAGYTF
.	.	TRBV28	TRBJ2-5	TGTGCCAGCAGTTTATTACCCTCGGGGGCAGGGGGGGATGTGGAGACCCAGTACTTC	CASSLLPSGAGGDVETQYF
.	.	TRBV4-2	TRBJ1-1	TGTGCCAGCAGCCAAGGTTTGTGGACTGAAGCTTTCTTT	CASSQGLWTEAFF
.	TRBD2	TRBV18	TRBJ2-7	TGTGCCAGCTCACGCCGGGGGGTGAGGTACGAGCAGTACTTC	CASSRRGVRYEQYF
.	.	TRBV6-5	TRBJ2-2	TGTGCCAGCAGTTACGATGTGCCGATCGGGGAGCTGTTTTTT	CASSYDVPIGELFF
.	.	TRBV9	TRBJ1-2	TGTGCCAGCAGCGTAGGGGGAGGGTCTTACGGCTACACCTTC	CASSVGGGSYGYTF
.	.	TRBV7-2	TRBJ2-7	TGTGCCAGCAGCGACAGACTTACCTACGAGCAGTACTTC	CASSDRLTYEQYF
few	TRBD1	TRBV7-9	TRBJ2-7	TGTGCCAGCAGCTTACGGACAGGACGAGAGGAGCAGTACTTC	CASSLRTGREEQYF
few	.	TRBV13	TRBJ1-2	TGTGCCAGCAGCTTATATTCCGATGGCTACACCTTC	CASSLYSDGYTF
.	.	TRBV7-9	TRBJ2-7	TGTGCCAGCAGCTCAGGGACCTACGAGCAGTACTTC	CASSSGTYEQYF
.	.	TRBV5-6	TRBJ2-7	TGTGCCAGCACCTCAATGGGGGTGGAGCAGTACTTC	CASTSMGVEQYF
.	.	TRBV28	TRBJ1-4	TGTGCCAGCAGTTTAAATTGGGGAGAGGGGGAAAAACTGTTTTTT	CASSLNWGEGEKLFF
.	TRBD1	TRBV9	TRBJ2-1	TGTGCCAGCAGCTTTACAGGGGGCTTTTACAATGAGCAGTTCTTC	CASSFTGGFYNEQFF
.	TRBD1	TRBV7-8	TRBJ1-2	TGTGCCAGCAGCTCTGGACAGGGGGTCGGCTATGGCTACACCTTC	CASSSGQGVGYGYTF
.	TRBD1	TRBV18	TRBJ2-7	TGTGCCAGCTCACCAGGGGACAGCTACGAGCAGTACTTC	CASSPGDSYEQYF
.	TRBD1	TRBV19	TRBJ2-6	TGTGCCAGTAGAAAACAGGGGGAAGGGGCCAACGTCCTGACTTTC	CASRKQGEGANVLTF
.	.	TRBV9	TRBJ2-3	TGTGCCAGCAGCGTGGAAGACAGCACAGATACGCAGTATTTT	CASSVEDSTDTQYF
once	.	TRBV7-9	TRBJ1-3	TGTGCCAGCAGCCCTTACCATCCCTCCTACTCTGGAAACACCATATATTTT	CASSPYHPSYSGNTIYF
.	TRBD2	TRBV9	TRBJ2-2	TGTGCCAGCAGCGTAGTGACTAGCGGTCTGAACACCGGGGAGCTGTTTTTT	CASSVVTSGLNTGELFF
few	TRBD1	TRBV7-9	TRBJ1-5	TGTGCCAGCAGCCCAGGGACAGCCCCGCAGCCCCAGCATTTT	CASSPGTAPQPQHF
.	.	TRBV2	TRBJ2-7	TGTGCCAGCAGTGAAGGGTTGCGGATCTACGAGCAGTACTTC	CASSEGLRIYEQYF
.	.	TRBV7-9	TRBJ2-3	TGTGCCAGCAGCTTATCGCGTCGGTTCACAGATACGCAGTATTTT	CASSLSRRFTDTQYF
large	TRBD1	TRBV2	TRBJ2-7	TGTGCCAGCAGTTCCCGGGACAGCTCCTACGAGCAGTACTTC	CASSSRDSSYEQYF
.	TRBD1	TRBV5-8	TRBJ2-1	TGTGCCAGCAGCACAGGGGGATCCTACAATGAGCAGTTCTTC	CASSTGGSYNEQFF
.	TRBD1	TRBV5-6	TRBJ1-5	TGTGCCAGCAGCTTGGCGGGACAGCCTAAGTATCAGCCCCAGCATTTT	CASSLAGQPKYQPQHF
.	.	TRBV4-3	TRBJ2-2	TGCGCCAGCAGCTTCGGCACCACCGGGGAGCTGTTTTTT	CASSFGTTGELFF
.	.	TRBV12-5	TRBJ2-7	TGTGCTAGTGGTTTGCCCGATTCCGACTACGAGCAGTACTTC	CASGLPDSDYEQYF
.	TRBD1	TRBV11-2	TRBJ1-5	TGTGCCAGCAGCCCGCGGGACAGACATCAGCCCCAGCATTTT	CASSPRDRHQPQHF
.	.	TRBV27	TRBJ2-3	TGTGCCAGCTCTCCTGGAGGGGGCCCTAGCACAGATACGCAGTATTTT	CASSPGGGPSTDTQYF
.	TRBD1	TRBV19	TRBJ2-7	TGTGCCAGTAGCCCCTGGGGACAGATCTACGAGCAGTACTTC	CASSPWGQIYEQYF
.	.	TRBV4-3	TRBJ1-2	TGCGCCAGCAGCCAAGACATGATACAGTGGACCTATGGCTACACCTTC	CASSQDMIQWTYGYTF
few	.	TRBV14	TRBJ2-3	TGTGCCAGCAGCCCCGGGCCTCTCACAGATACGCAGTATTTT	CASSPGPLTDTQYF
.	.	TRBV5-1	TRBJ1-2	TGCGCCAGCAGCTTAAACGGCGGCTACACCTTC	CASSLNGGYTF
few	.	TRBV6-1	TRBJ2-5	TGTGCCAGCAGTGATTTGTACGGGAAAGAGACCCAGTACTTC	CASSDLYGKETQYF
.	TRBD1	TRBV6-5	TRBJ1-1	TGTGCCAGCAGTTACAGGGACAGCGCTGGCACTGAAGCTTTCTTT	CASSYRDSAGTEAFF
.	TRBD1	TRBV7-9	TRBJ1-2	TGTGCCGGACGAGGGGGCCATGGCTACACCTTC	CAGRGGHGYTF
.	TRBD1	TRBV7-9	TRBJ2-2	TGTGCCAGCAGCCCCGATACAGGGGCCCGCTCATCGCTGTTTTTT	CASSPDTGARSSLFF
.	.	TRBV5-6	TRBJ2-2	TGTGCCAGCACCCCGAAAAGGGGCAGCACCGGGGAGCTGTTTTTT	CASTPKRGSTGELFF
.	.	TRBV5-4	TRBJ2-5	TGTGCCAGCAGCTTACCAGTCGAAGAGACCCAGTACTTC	CASSLPVEETQYF
.	.	TRBV11-2	TRBJ2-2	TGTGCCAGCAGCTCGCACCCCACCGGGGAGCTGTTTTTT	CASSSHPTGELFF
.	.	TRBV5-4	TRBJ1-1	TGTGCCAGCAGCTTCTCCGAGGGTTGGGCTGAAGCTTTCTTT	CASSFSEGWAEAFF